These T cell receptor beta chains were read from a single sample in a study of Tregs in tolerant kidney transplant recipients. Repertoires were generated with immunoSEQ multiplex PCR, while TCRdb's copy carries only in-frame clones and drops some. This sample has approximately 50,000 clones, with about 90% found just once. Sequenced material: CD8+ T cells from blood (PBMCs), taken 24 months after the transplant. These receptors came from a human patient who received a combined kidney and bone marrow transplant. Some T cells may originate from the graft donor. Each CDR3 is given with its conserved first and last residue. Each record gives: D gene, clone size, V gene, J gene, CDR3 DNA, CDR3 protein. The D gene is left open where the match is weak. A clone size is listed for some rows: how often the clone was seen (once, few, many), or a class if it is expanded.

>TRBD2|-|TRBV7-3|TRBJ2-1
TGTGCCAGCAGCTTAATTTTCGGACTAGCGGGAGGGCCTGGCAATGAGCAGTTCTTC
CASSLIFGLAGGPGNEQFF
>TRBD1|-|TRBV2|TRBJ1-5
TGTGCCAGCACCCGGGACAGTTACAGCAATCAGCCCCAGCATTTT
CASTRDSYSNQPQHF
>TRBD2|-|TRBV27|TRBJ2-1
TGTGCCAGCAGCCCCTCCTTAGCGGGATGGAACAATGAGCAGTTCTTC
CASSPSLAGWNNEQFF
>TRBD1|-|TRBV2|TRBJ1-6
TGTGCCAGCAAGTTCGGACAGGGACCTATTGTACCCCTCCACTTT
CASKFGQGPIVPLHF
>-|-|TRBV7-8|TRBJ2-5
TGTGCCAGCAGCTTCCGGGACAAGGGCCAAGAGACCCAGTACTTC
CASSFRDKGQETQYF
>-|-|TRBV5-6|TRBJ2-2
TGTGCCAGCAGCTTGGAGTTACAGAAATCGAACACCGGGGAGCTGTTTTTT
CASSLELQKSNTGELFF
>-|few|TRBV19|TRBJ1-5
TGTGCCAGTAGATCAGGGGGCAATCAGCCCCAGCATTTT
CASRSGGNQPQHF
>-|-|TRBV11-2|TRBJ2-7
TGTGCCAGCAGCCTTGGTCCGGTCCCGACCTACGAGCAGTACTTC
CASSLGPVPTYEQYF
>TRBD1|-|TRBV28|TRBJ1-5
TGTGCCAGCAGTTTATTAGCTGGGACAGGGATCAATCAGCCCCAGCATTTT
CASSLLAGTGINQPQHF
>TRBD2|-|TRBV7-9|TRBJ2-2
TGTGCCAGCAGAGTTAGCGGGGCGAACACCGGGGAGCTGTTTTTT
CASRVSGANTGELFF
>-|-|TRBV19|TRBJ1-5
TGTGCCAGTAGAAAATCGGTCGGGGGGGCCCAGCCCCAGCATTTT
CASRKSVGGAQPQHF
>TRBD2|-|TRBV15|TRBJ2-3
TGTGCCACCAGCAGATCTTCCGGGGGGAAGGCAGATACGCAGTATTTT
CATSRSSGGKADTQYF
>-|-|TRBV11-2|TRBJ2-7
TGTGCCAGCACAGGGGGGCTCGATTCCTACGAGCAGTACTTC
CASTGGLDSYEQYF
>TRBD1|once|TRBV25-1|TRBJ2-7
TGTGCCAGCAGTATAAACGACAGGGGTCCCTACGAGCAGTACTTC
CASSINDRGPYEQYF
>TRBD2|-|TRBV10-3|TRBJ2-7
TGTGCCATCAGTGAGGCGGGAGGCGCCTACGAGCAGTACTTC
CAISEAGGAYEQYF
>TRBD1|-|TRBV5-1|TRBJ1-5
TGCGCCAGCAGCTTGGGGACAGGGGGCAATCAGCCCCAGCATTTT
CASSLGTGGNQPQHF
>-|once|TRBV4-3|TRBJ2-7
TGCGCCAGCAGCGCGCAGGGTGGATCAGAGCAGTACTTC
CASSAQGGSEQYF
>-|once|TRBV29-1|TRBJ2-7
TGCAGCGTTGAAGACAGCTACGAGCAGTACTTC
CSVEDSYEQYF
>-|-|TRBV7-3|TRBJ2-1
TGTGCCAGCAGCCCGAATTCTAGTTCCTACAATGAGCAGTTCTTC
CASSPNSSSYNEQFF
>TRBD1|-|TRBV19|TRBJ1-2
TGTGCCAGTAGACCAGGGGGACTGGGTGGCTACACCTTC
CASRPGGLGGYTF
>-|few|TRBV6-7|TRBJ1-5
TGTGCCAGCAACATTTCGTTTTGGGGCGATCAGCCCCAGCATTTT
CASNISFWGDQPQHF
>-|-|TRBV25-1|TRBJ1-2
TGTGCCAGCAGTGATTCGGTAGGGGGAGCGAATGGCTACACCTTC
CASSDSVGGANGYTF
>TRBD1|-|TRBV4-1|TRBJ2-7
TGCGCCAGCAGCCAAGCATGGGACAGAAGATACGAGCAGTACTTC
CASSQAWDRRYEQYF
>-|-|TRBV5-4|TRBJ1-1
TGTGCCAGCAGCTTGGGTCCGGGGTCAGAAGCTTTCTTT
CASSLGPGSEAFF
>TRBD2|-|TRBV9|TRBJ2-2
TGTGCCAGCAGCGTAGCCCTCCTCTCGGGGGGGGCGACCGGAGAGCTGTTTTTT
CASSVALLSGGATGELFF
>-|-|TRBV4-2|TRBJ1-2
TGTGCCAGCAGCCAAGGGGGAGGAATCTTCGATGGCTACACCTTC
CASSQGGGIFDGYTF
>TRBD2|-|TRBV27|TRBJ2-3
TGTGCCAGCGGGCCGGGACTAGCGCTAGATACGCAGTATTTT
CASGPGLALDTQYF
>-|-|TRBV9|TRBJ2-6
TGTGCCAGCAGCCTTCCCGGCGGTGTGACGGCCAACGTCCTGACTTTC
CASSLPGGVTANVLTF
>TRBD2|-|TRBV11-2|TRBJ2-1
TGTGCCAGCAGCTTACAGCTGACTAGCGTCAGGGGAAACAATGAGCAGTTCTTC
CASSLQLTSVRGNNEQFF
>TRBD2|-|TRBV7-9|TRBJ2-5
TGTGCCAGCAGCTTAGGGCGGGAGGGCCCAGAGACCCAGTACTTC
CASSLGREGPETQYF
>TRBD2|-|TRBV5-1|TRBJ2-2
TGCGCCAGCAGCGCCACTAGCGGGGGAACCGGGGAGCTGTTTTTT
CASSATSGGTGELFF
>-|-|TRBV21-1|TRBJ2-3
TGTGCCAGGGCTCCAAGGGGACAGCAAATACCTTGCACAGATACGCAGTATTTT
CARAPRGQQIPCTDTQYF
>-|-|TRBV14|TRBJ2-7
TGTGCCAGCAGCGACGGGAACTCCTACGAGCAGTACTTC
CASSDGNSYEQYF
>-|-|TRBV5-4|TRBJ1-2
TGTGCCAGCAGCCCCGGGGGGGGCTATGGCTACACCTTC
CASSPGGGYGYTF
>-|-|TRBV13|TRBJ2-7
TGTGCCAGCAGCTTAATAAACAGGGCAGCTGAGCAGTACTTC
CASSLINRAAEQYF
>-|-|TRBV6-1|TRBJ2-7
TGTGCCAGCAACTACTACGAGCAGTACTTC
CASNYYEQYF